This T cell receptor beta chain was identified in a study of T-cell memory formation after mild COVID-19. Study-wide results and caveats: CM and EM subsets held most contracting CD4+ clones; EMRA held CD8+ ones. Clones shrinking from day 15 to 85 showed even CD4/CD8 mixes; later expanders tilted CD4+.

Each CDR3 protein gets one entry after TCRdb re-called the 5' RACE reads with MiXCR. The sample shows around 310,000 distinct CDR3 sequences, about 20% of them seen only once. This clonotype was picked up a small number of times. Its antigen is as yet unknown. The receptor's source is a man aged 18 to 29 who had mild COVID-19 (a few samples of this study predate the infection). Cell type and time point are not known. The sample comprised PBMCs or a T cell subset sorted from them (not recorded which).

Here the CDR3 DNA reads TGTGCCAGCGGAGTATTCACAGATACGCAGTATTTT. Its protein is CASGVFTDTQYF. The chain combines TRBV9 with TRBJ2-3; D ambiguous. Germline V gives CDR1 SGDLS, CDR2 YYNGEE. Trimming shortened V by 7 bases and J by 2 bases, and 8 bases separated the two germline ends. The CDR3 has 12 residues.